The sample holds a few counts of the clone carrying this T cell receptor (beta chain). The data are from a study of T cells in localized non-small cell lung cancer. The V gene lost 3 bases and the J gene lost 9 bases, with 12 bases spanning the gap. Germline-derived CDR1 and CDR2 are MNHGY and SAAAGT. The CDR3 loop spans 12 amino acids. Produced via immunoSEQ multiplex PCR; TCRdb's table is partial and in-frame only. Among over 2,000 clones listed, 29% were seen once. The chain couples TRBV6-8 to TRBJ2-7; D may be TRBD1 (6 bases). The sample here was normal lung tissue next to the tumor, taken before any cancer treatment. The TCR was taken from a man between 40 and 69 years old with stage I lung adenocarcinoma. CDR3 residues: CASSYKGERQYF. For the CDR3, the DNA is TGTGCCAGCAGTTATAAGGGGGAGCGGCAGTACTTC.